A single sample is the source of the 13 T cell receptor beta chains below, sequenced in a study of blood T cell repertoires in COVID-19. Method: immunoSEQ multiplex PCR; TCRdb's copy keeps in-frame clones and lacks some. The sample consists of 200,000 to 250,000 clones, roughly 84% of them appearing once. Sequences were obtained from peripheral blood. These TCRs come from a woman older than 75 with acute or convalescent COVID-19.

This clone was seen repeatedly, ten times or more. This chain joins TRBV7-3 and TRBJ1-6, with 9 bases matching TRBD1. Trimming cost V 5 bases and J 7 bases; bases outside gene matches: 6. The germline CDR1 and CDR2 sequences are SGHTA and FQGTGA. This CDR3 is 15 amino acids long. This CDR3 is CASSPGTGQNSPLHF. DNA for the CDR3: TGTGCCAGCAGCCCCGGGACAGGGCAAAATTCACCCCTCCACTTT.

The chain combines TRBV12-5 with TRBJ1-1; no firm D call. This CDR3 region has 15 residues. Looked up from germline, CDR1 is LGHNT and CDR2 is FRNRAP. The V end was cut by 5 bases, the J end by 1 base, with 14 bases between. The CDR3: CASGKRQNTNTEAFF. CDR3 nucleotide sequence: TGTGCTAGTGGTAAGCGGCAGAATACGAACACTGAAGCTTTCTTT. Filled out from reference TRBV12-5 and TRBJ1-1, the complete variable domain reads DARVTQTPRHKVTEMGQEVTMRCQPILGHNTVFWYRQTMMQGLELLAYFRNRAPLDDSGMPKDRFSAEMPDATLATLKIQPSEPRDSAVYFCASGKRQNTNTEAFFGQGTRLTVV.

The CDR3 coding sequence is TGCGCCAGCAGCAGGGGACACCACCAGAGCTCCTATAATTCACCCCTCCACTTT. Translation gives CASSRGHHQSSYNSPLHF. The gene calls are TRBV5-1 and TRBJ1-6, with a tentative D call TRBD1 (6 bases). V was cut by 4 bases and J by 0 bases, with 17 bases left in between. Germline V gene data show CDR1 as SGHRS and CDR2 as YFSETQ. The CDR3 sequence is 18 residues long.

This clone occurred once. The CDR3 here is CASREWGEGNQPQHF. The CDR3 DNA sequence: TGTGCCAGTCGGGAGTGGGGCGAAGGCAATCAGCCCCAGCATTTT. The chain carries TRBV19 and TRBJ1-5, with D perhaps TRBD1 (5 bases). Trimming removed 8 bases at V and 2 bases at J, with 16 bases between. The CDR3 runs to 15 residues. Germline V gene sequence: CDR1 LNHDA, CDR2 SQIVND (reference sequence). Full variable domain (remainder filled in from reference TRBV19 and TRBJ1-5): DGGITQSPKYLFRKEGQNVTLSCEQNLNHDAMYWYRQDPGQGLRLIYYSQIVNDFQKGDIAEGYSVSREKKESFPLTVTSAQKNPTAFYLCASREWGEGNQPQHFGDGTRLSIL.

The chain is built from TRBV29-1 and TRBJ1-2, with D hard to call. V was trimmed by 5 bases and J by 4 bases, leaving 17 bases between them. CDR1 and CDR2 from the germline V gene are SQVTM and ANQGSEA. The CDR3 runs 14 residues. This chain's CDR3 is CSVSYSPDGYGYTF. In DNA form, the CDR3 reads TGCAGCGTTTCATACAGCCCTGACGGCTATGGCTACACCTTC.

The chain has TRBV30 and TRBJ1-1; weak D call: TRBD1 (6 bases). Germline loops: CDR1 GTSNPN, CDR2 SVGIG (reference sequence). Trimming removed 2 bases at V and 3 bases at J, with 13 bases between. This CDR3 spans 14 amino acids. This CDR3 is CAWSNRVGDTEAFF. CDR3 coding DNA: TGTGCCTGGAGTAACAGGGTCGGGGACACTGAAGCTTTCTTT.

The chain has TRBV19 and TRBJ1-2, with D perhaps matching TRBD1 (5 bases). The germline CDR1 and CDR2 sequences are LNHDA and SQIVND (reference sequence). This CDR3 is 15 amino acids long. V was pared by 7 bases and J by 0 bases, with 15 bases between. In DNA form, the CDR3 reads TGTGCCAGTACGCGGCAGGGCCCGTCTAACTATGGCTACACCTTC. This encodes CASTRQGPSNYGYTF.

The chain joins TRBV21-1 to TRBJ1-1. TRBV21-1 is a recognized pseudogene. The CDR3 is made up of 16 amino acids. CDR3 coding DNA: TGTGCCAGCAGCAAAAGGGCTGGGAGGGTCAACACTGAAGCTTTCTTT. It encodes CASSKRAGRVNTEAFF.

This chain links TRBV7-9 with TRBJ2-1, with 7 bases identical to TRBD2. The CDR3 length is 15 residues. J gave up 5 bases and V 7 bases, and 11 bases lay outside the gene matches. Looked up from germline, CDR1 is SEHNR and CDR2 is FQNEAQ (reference sequence). The CDR3 coding sequence is TGTGCCAGCACTACCGCTTGGAGCGGGGACAATGAGCAGTTCTTC. It yields the protein CASTTAWSGDNEQFF. The complete variable domain, with remaining parts taken from reference TRBV7-9 and TRBJ2-1, reads DTGVSQNPRHKITKRGQNVTFRCDPISEHNRLYWYRQTLGQGPEFLTYFQNEAQLEKSRLLSDRFSAERPKGSFSTLEIQRTEQGDSAMYLCASTTAWSGDNEQFFGPGTRLTVL.

This clone has only a few counts. The rearrangement uses TRBV10-3 and TRBJ1-2; possible D gene TRBD1, 5 bases. V was cut by 3 bases and J by 7 bases, with 15 bases left in between. Germline-derived CDR1 and CDR2 are ENHRY and SYGVKD. The CDR3 length is 14 residues. The CDR3 DNA follows: TGTGCCATCAGTGACCCTCCCGGGGGAGGTGGCTACACCTTC. This encodes CAISDPPGGGGYTF.

V usage is TRBV11-2 and J usage is TRBJ2-5; 9 bases line up with TRBD2. The CDR3 is 16 residues long. V lost 0 bases to trimming and J lost 4 bases; unmatched junction nucleotides: 6. The V gene's germline CDR1 is SGHAT and CDR2 FQNNGV. The CDR3 nucleotides are TGTGCCAGCAGCTTAGAGAGGCGGGGGGGCGCAGAGACCCAGTACTTC. This sequence encodes CASSLERRGGAETQYF. Full variable domain (missing parts from reference TRBV11-2 and TRBJ2-5): EAGVAQSPRYKIIEKRQSVAFWCNPISGHATLYWYQQILGQGPKLLIQFQNNGVVDDSQLPKDRFSAERLKGVDSTLKIQPAKLEDSAVYLCASSLERRGGAETQYFGPGTRLLVL.

The chain is built from TRBV4-2 and TRBJ1-2, with 7 bases aligning to TRBD1. Germline V gene data show CDR1 as LGHNA and CDR2 as YNFKEQ. The V gene end was trimmed by 0 bases and the J gene end by 6 bases; junction bases not matched to a gene: 13. The CDR3 is 17 amino acids. The CDR3 here is CASSQEGQYYPNHGYTF. CDR3 bases: TGTGCCAGCAGCCAAGAGGGACAGTACTATCCGAACCATGGCTACACCTTC.

This chain uses TRBV19 with TRBJ1-6; 9 bases align to TRBD1. The CDR3 is made up of 15 amino acids. V was pared by 9 bases and J by 5 bases, with 8 bases of the junction left unmatched. Germline CDR1 LNHDA, CDR2 SQIVND (reference sequence). The CDR3 region has the DNA TGTGCCAGCGCTAGGGACAGGGAGAATAATTCACCCCTCCACTTT. As protein: CASARDRENNSPLHF.